This paragraph covers one TCR beta chain sequence. This entry is derived from a study of regulatory T cells in long-lasting Graves disease. The time point denotes: newly diagnosed GD, antithyroid drugs for less than 3 months. Extracted RNA from PBMCs served as the source of the TCR library. The authors built TCR beta libraries using iRepertoire HTBI primers and Arm-PCR of CDR3 regions. MiXCR, applied by TCRdb to the multiplex PCR reads, yields one record per CDR3 protein. The sample shows about 530,000 distinct CDR3 sequences, 15% to 20% of them seen only once. V lost 1 base to trimming and J lost 9 bases; unmatched junction nucleotides: 12. The CDR3 totals 17 residues. The germline gives CDR1 SGHAT, CDR2 FQNNGV. This sample also belongs to another study, concerning T cells in Graves' hyperthyroidism and ophthalmopathy. That paper states: Criteria for exclusion of patients were uncontrolled infection, other autoimmune disease, pregnancy or lactation.

Specimen: peripheral blood mononuclear cells (PBMCs), collected at new diagnosis, from a patient treated with antithyroid drugs. This clonotype was sampled from a woman aged 35-60 years with Graves disease. This sequence joins TRBV11-2 and TRBJ1-6; 7 bases are shared with TRBD1. In DNA form, the CDR3 reads TGTGCCAGCAGCTTAGTTGGTTCGGGGGACAGCGGTTCACCCCTCCACTTT. This sequence encodes CASSLVGSGDSGSPLHF.